The 16 T cell receptor beta chains reported below all come from one sample, sequenced in a study of blood T cell repertoires in COVID-19 (dated by TCRdb to between 2020 and 2021). The receptor library was made with the immunoSEQ multiplex PCR assay. TCRdb holds this immuneACCESS table with in-frame rearrangements only. Some clones are missing; in checked studies, unresolved V genes explain under half, and the rest has no known cause. The sample table shows around 100,000 clones, and approximately 88% are seen once. The ten most abundant clones make up roughly 11% of the sample. The sample was peripheral blood. These receptors originate from a man at least 80 years old with acute or convalescent COVID-19.

This rearrangement joins TRBV4-3 to TRBJ2-2, with 7 bases that match TRBD1. The CDR3 covers 15 residues. The germline V gene has CDR1 LGHNA and CDR2 YSLEER. Losses at the gene ends were 3 bases for V and 8 bases for J; bases not matched to a gene: 9. Written as DNA, the CDR3 is TGCGCCAGCAGCCAGGCCAGGGGGATGGTAGGGGAGCTGTTTTTT. Translated, it gives CASSQARGMVGELFF.

V gene TRBV28 combines with J gene TRBJ1-2, with 7 bases identical to TRBD1. CDR1 and CDR2 (germline): MDHEN, SYDVKM. The trim removed 6 bases at V and 4 bases at J, leaving 8 bases unmatched. CDR3 length equals 14 residues. The CDR3 region is CASSPAGTAYGYTF. The CDR3 nucleotides read TGTGCCAGCAGCCCAGCAGGGACAGCCTATGGCTACACCTTC.

This chain uses TRBV6-5 with TRBJ1-5, with a possible D match to TRBD1 (6 bases). The V gene's germline CDR1 is MNHEY and CDR2 SVGAGI. CDR3 length: 14 residues. V was trimmed by 9 bases and J by 0 bases, leaving 12 bases between them. CDR3 region: CASEQGTSNQPQHF. In nucleotides, the CDR3 is TGTGCCAGTGAACAGGGAACTAGCAATCAGCCCCAGCATTTT.

As regards this clone: Germline is not matched at one junction end, which may reflect a read error. The chain recombines TRBV11-2 with TRBJ1-2; TRBD1 aligns across 7 bases. The CDR3 sequence is 11 residues long. The germline V gene encodes CDR1 SGHAT and CDR2 FQNNGV. This chain's CDR3 is CASSSTGNGPF. The CDR3 DNA reads TGTGCCAGCAGCTCGACAGGGAATGGACCATTC.

In its sample, this clone was seen a few times. The J gene is TRBJ1-2, the V gene TRBV7-2; TRBD1 aligns across 7 bases. This CDR3 has 15 residues. With 5 bases clipped from V and 2 bases from J, the junction kept 8 bases outside the gene matches. CDR1 SGHTA and CDR2 FQGNSA come from the germline V gene. This chain's CDR3 is CASSPRDRRNYGYTF. CDR3 coding DNA: TGTGCCAGCAGCCCCCGGGACAGAAGAAACTATGGCTACACCTTC.

J is TRBJ2-7 and V is TRBV28; D remains unclear. Germline V gives CDR1 MDHEN, CDR2 SYDVKM. With 5 bases removed from V and 3 bases from J, the gap between germline ends came to 5 bases. The CDR3 totals 11 residues. The DNA for the CDR3 is TGTGCCAGCAGTCGTTACTACGAGCAGTACTTC. This translates into CASSRYYEQYF.

The genes are TRBV27 and TRBJ2-1; 11 bases map to TRBD2. J lost 0 bases, V lost 4 bases, and 2 bases had no gene match. Germline V gene lookup returns CDR1 MNHEY and CDR2 SMNVEV (reference sequence). This CDR3 is 16 amino acids long. The CDR3 nucleotides read TGTGCCAGCAGTTATAGCGGGAGGGGCTCCTACAATGAGCAGTTCTTC. It yields the protein CASSYSGRGSYNEQFF.

The genes are TRBV3-1 (or the pseudogene TRBV3-2) and TRBJ1-6; 7 bases match TRBD1. J gave up 7 bases and V 4 bases, and 1 base lay outside the gene matches. The CDR3 runs to 13 residues. CDR1 is LGHDT, CDR2 YNNKEL, per germline (reference sequence). Here the CDR3 DNA reads TGTGCCAGCAGCCGACAGGGAAATTCACCCCTCCACTTT. Its protein is CASSRQGNSPLHF.

The rearrangement links TRBV7-3 to TRBJ2-1, with 13 bases fitting TRBD2. J was trimmed by 9 bases and V by 6 bases; bases with no gene match: 8. This CDR3 has 15 amino acids. The germline CDR1 and CDR2 sequences are SGHTA and FQGTGA. CDR3 DNA: TGTGCCAGCAGTCTTACTAGCGGGGGGGCGAGTGAGCAGTTCTTC. Encoded protein: CASSLTSGGASEQFF. Supplemented by reference TRBV7-3 and TRBJ2-1, the full variable domain reads GAGVSQTPSNKVTEKGKYVELRCDPISGHTALYWYRQSLGQGPEFLIYFQGTGAADDSGLPNDRFFAVRPEGSVSTLKIQRTERGDSAVYLCASSLTSGGASEQFFGPGTRLTVL.

This sequence joins TRBV19 and TRBJ2-5, with D uncertain. Germline loops: CDR1 LNHDA, CDR2 SQIVND (reference sequence). V lost 9 bases and J 4 bases, leaving 18 bases between the germline ends. This CDR3 has 14 residues. The CDR3 protein is CASQTPYGGETQYF. CDR3 bases: TGTGCCAGCCAGACACCCTACGGTGGAGAGACCCAGTACTTC.

This clone came up once. The chain couples TRBV30 to TRBJ2-5; 10 bases fit TRBD1. In germline, CDR1 is GTSNPN, CDR2 SVGIG (reference sequence). The CDR3 covers 14 residues. Trimming at V came to 5 bases and at J to 5 bases, leaving 8 bases not matched to a gene. The CDR3, as DNA: TGTGCCTGGGGAAGACAGGGGGCACGGGAGACCCAGTACTTC. Protein: CAWGRQGARETQYF.

J is TRBJ2-5 and V is TRBV7-2, with D perhaps matching TRBD1 (5 bases). Trimming took 6 bases from V and 7 from J, leaving 15 bases between them. CDR1 and CDR2 (germline): SGHTA, FQGNSA. The CDR3 totals 13 residues. This CDR3 is CASSHPTVVTQYF. CDR3 nucleotide sequence: TGTGCCAGCAGTCACCCGACAGTCGTGACCCAGTACTTC.

In DNA form, the CDR3 reads TGTGCCAGCAGCTTAGTAACAGGGGGCGCCTCTGAAGCTTTCTTT. Amino acids: CASSLVTGGASEAFF. The gene calls are TRBV7-2 and TRBJ1-1, with 9 bases aligning to TRBD1. CDR1 is SGHTA, CDR2 FQGNSA, per germline. V lost 1 base, J lost 6 bases, and 6 bases stayed unmatched. The CDR3 loop spans 15 amino acids.

The chain carries TRBV5-6 and TRBJ1-2, with TRBD1 as a possible D gene (6 bases). Germline-derived CDR1 and CDR2 are SGHDT and YYEEEE. The CDR3 loop spans 16 amino acids. V gave up 5 bases and J gave up 1 base, with 18 bases separating them. The CDR3 is CASRWGQGPVNYGYTF. In DNA, the CDR3 is TGTGCCAGCAGGTGGGGGCAGGGGCCCGTTAACTATGGCTACACCTTC.

The sample holds a few counts of this clone. This chain uses TRBV6-2 or TRBV6-3 with TRBJ1-2; TRBD1 is a possible D gene (5 bases). Between the trimmed V and J ends, which lost 2 bases and 0 bases, there was a span of 10 bases. Germline-derived CDR1 and CDR2 are MNHEY and SVGEGT. This CDR3 region has 15 residues. The CDR3 protein is CASSYAGKSNYGYTF. For the CDR3, the DNA is TGTGCCAGCAGTTACGCAGGGAAATCTAACTATGGCTACACCTTC.

CDR3 protein: CAWRGAGTLGYTF. Here the CDR3 DNA reads TGTGCCTGGAGAGGAGCAGGGACTTTGGGCTACACCTTC. The chain combines TRBV30 with TRBJ1-2, with D perhaps matching TRBD1 (5 bases). With 3 bases removed from V and 8 bases from J, the gap between germline ends came to 16 bases. The CDR3 totals 13 residues. Germline loops: CDR1 GTSNPN, CDR2 SVGIG (reference sequence). Together with reference TRBV30 and TRBJ1-2, the CDR3 gives the full variable domain: SQTIHQWPATLVQPVGSPLSLECTVEGTSNPNLYWYRQAAGRGLQLLFYSVGIGQISSEVPQNLSASRPQDRQFILSSKKLLLSDSGFYLCAWRGAGTLGYTFGSGTRLTVV.